The rows below give T cell receptor beta chains drawn from one sample of a study of T cell responses to AZD1222 COVID-19 vaccine. The table came from immunoSEQ multiplex PCR; TCRdb's copy has only in-frame clones and leaves some out. The sample has 250,000 to 300,000 clones; roughly 93% are singletons. The specimen comprised peripheral blood, sampled 28 days after the second AZD1222 dose. The receptors derive from an adult who received the AZD1222 COVID-19 vaccine. CDR3s include the opening cysteine and the closing phenylalanine or tryptophan. D genes are given only for firm matches. Size values are once, few and many counts, or a class for expanded clones, and some rows have none.

j_call d_call v_call clone_size cdr3_aa cdr3_nt
TRBJ1-3 NA TRBV7-2 NA CASSPGHQFDGNTIYF TGTGCCAGCAGCCCGGGGCACCAGTTTGATGGAAACACCATATATTTT
TRBJ1-1 NA TRBV2 NA CASSPNTDSEAFF TGTGCCAGCAGTCCTAACACGGACTCTGAAGCTTTCTTT
TRBJ2-1 TRBD2 TRBV7-9 NA CASSSIAGGPVNEQFF TGTGCCAGCAGCTCCATAGCGGGGGGGCCCGTCAATGAGCAGTTCTTC
TRBJ2-5 TRBD2 TRBV2 NA CASSPGLAGGGYQETQYF TGTGCCAGCAGCCCCGGACTAGCGGGGGGCGGGTACCAAGAGACCCAGTACTTC
TRBJ2-7 NA TRBV9 NA CASIPPGEYEQYF TGTGCCAGCATTCCCCCCGGGGAATACGAGCAGTACTTC
TRBJ1-2 NA TRBV7-2 few CASSLPPYGYTF TGTGCCAGCAGCTTACCGCCCTATGGCTACACCTTC
TRBJ1-5 NA TRBV12-3/TRBV12-4 NA CASSFARDQPQHF TGTGCCAGCAGTTTCGCCAGGGACCAGCCCCAGCATTTT
TRBJ1-5 TRBD1 TRBV27 NA CASSLYRGPGQPQHF TGTGCCAGCAGTTTATACAGGGGGCCCGGGCAGCCCCAGCATTTT
TRBJ2-5 NA TRBV11-2 NA CASSAVRETQYF TGTGCCAGCAGCGCCGTCCGGGAGACCCAGTACTTC
TRBJ1-1 NA TRBV3-1/TRBV3-2 once CASSQGARTEAFF TGTGCCAGCAGCCAGGGGGCGCGAACTGAAGCTTTCTTT
TRBJ1-2 NA TRBV7-9 once CASSPDRDYGYTF TGTGCCAGCAGCCCGGACAGAGACTATGGCTACACCTTC
TRBJ1-6 NA TRBV19 NA CASSIDRGNSPLHF TGTGCCAGTAGTATAGACCGGGGAAATTCACCCCTCCACTTT
TRBJ2-2 NA TRBV7-9 NA CASSPQGRNTGELFF TGTGCCAGCAGCCCCCAAGGGCGGAACACCGGGGAGCTGTTTTTT